A selection of T cell receptor beta chains follows, all from one sample in a study of blood T cells in healthy people across ages. In TCRdb, the 5' RACE reads were re-called with MiXCR into one record per CDR3 protein. The sample lists some 780,000 distinct CDR3 sequences, just over 55% occurring once. Source material: blood. These receptors were collected from a man between 40 and 49 years old in good health. CDR3s include the opening cysteine and the closing phenylalanine or tryptophan. The D gene is left open where the match is weak. Clone size, where shown, is once, few, many, or a class for clones that have expanded.

TRBJ1-5,-,-,TRBV12-3/TRBV12-4,TGTGCCAGCAGTGTCTTAGCCCCGGGACTGGGGAATCAGCCCCAGCATTTT,CASSVLAPGLGNQPQHF
TRBJ2-1,few,-,TRBV29-1,TGCAGCGTTGTGAAGGGAACCTACAATGAGCAGTTCTTC,CSVVKGTYNEQFF
TRBJ2-7,-,TRBD2,TRBV29-1,TGCAGCGTTGAGGGACTAGCGGGCGACGAGCAGTACTTC,CSVEGLAGDEQYF
TRBJ2-1,-,-,TRBV14,TGTGCCAGCAGCCAAGGACATCTTGAAAACAATGAGCAGTTCTTC,CASSQGHLENNEQFF
TRBJ1-5,once,-,TRBV12-3/TRBV12-4,TGTGCCAGCAGCCACCGACAGAATAGCAATCAGCCCCAGCATTTT,CASSHRQNSNQPQHF
TRBJ2-7,few,TRBD2,TRBV12-3/TRBV12-4,TGTGCCAGCAGTATATCGGGACTAGCGGGAGTAACCTACGAGCAGTACTTC,CASSISGLAGVTYEQYF
TRBJ2-7,-,-,TRBV12-3/TRBV12-4,TGTGCCAGCAGTTTAGGGCGGGATTTCTACGAGCAGTACTTC,CASSLGRDFYEQYF
TRBJ2-1,-,-,TRBV25-1,TGTGCCAGCAGTGAACAAAGGGGGGGGCCGCACAATGAGCAGTTCTTC,CASSEQRGGPHNEQFF
TRBJ2-7,-,TRBD1,TRBV5-1,TGCGCCAGCAGCCCCGGAGAAGGGGGCCACCCCTACGAGCAGTACTTC,CASSPGEGGHPYEQYF
TRBJ2-3,few,-,TRBV4-3,TGCGCCAGCAGCCAAGACCTTGCCACAGATACGCAGTATTTT,CASSQDLATDTQYF
TRBJ2-2,-,-,TRBV28,TGTGCCAGCAGTTTACGGTCGTTCAGGGGAACAACCGGGGAGCTGTTTTTT,CASSLRSFRGTTGELFF
TRBJ2-1,-,-,TRBV3-1,TGTGCCAGCAGCCAAGATCTTGTCAGCGGAATGTACAATGAGCAGTTCTTC,CASSQDLVSGMYNEQFF
TRBJ2-3,-,-,TRBV4-3,TGCGCCAGCAGCCAAGAAACGGGGTCAAGCACAGATACGCAGTATTTT,CASSQETGSSTDTQYF
TRBJ2-7,-,TRBD2,TRBV7-2,TGTGCCAGCAGCTTCACTAGCGGTCTACCCTACGAGCAGTACTTC,CASSFTSGLPYEQYF
TRBJ2-6,-,TRBD2,TRBV7-9,TGTGCCAGCAGCTTAGTGGGGACTAGCGGGGATGCTGGGGCCAACGTCCTGACTTTC,CASSLVGTSGDAGANVLTF
TRBJ2-2,-,TRBD2,TRBV10-2,TGCGCCAGTTCGGCGGGAGGACCCACCGGGGAGCTGTTTTTT,CASSAGGPTGELFF
TRBJ2-1,-,-,TRBV12-3/TRBV12-4,TGTGCCAGCACGCAATTCGGGAGCTCCTACAATGAGCAGTTCTTC,CASTQFGSSYNEQFF
TRBJ1-1,-,-,TRBV4-2,TGTGCCAGCAGGTTGGGTGGGAACACTGAAGCTTTCTTT,CASRLGGNTEAFF
TRBJ1-1,few,-,TRBV12-3/TRBV12-4,TGTGCCAGCAGACTGGAGGGGATGGGCACTGAAGCTTTCTTT,CASRLEGMGTEAFF
TRBJ1-6,once,-,TRBV18,TGTGCCAGCTCACCAGGACGGACGGCGGATTCACCCCTCCACTTT,CASSPGRTADSPLHF
TRBJ1-1,-,-,TRBV9,TGTGCCAGCAGCGTATTACGACCCACTGAAGCTTTCTTT,CASSVLRPTEAFF
TRBJ2-7,few,TRBD1,TRBV29-1,TGCAGCGTTGAAGCCCTCGGCAGGGGGTCCGAGCAGTACTTC,CSVEALGRGSEQYF
TRBJ2-1,few,-,TRBV29-1,TGCAGCGTAACCTCTGGGGCCTCCCCCTACAATGAGCAGTTCTTC,CSVTSGASPYNEQFF
TRBJ1-2,-,-,TRBV15,TGTGCCACCAGCAGTCGCTATGGCTACACCTTC,CATSSRYGYTF
TRBJ2-5,-,TRBD1,TRBV28,TGTGCCAGTTATCCGGGACAGGGGTACCAAGAGACCCAGTACTTC,CASYPGQGYQETQYF
TRBJ2-7,-,TRBD1,TRBV29-1,TGCAGCGTCACAGGGGTTCCATGCGAGCAGTACTTC,CSVTGVPCEQYF